The 24 T cell receptor beta chains below come from one sample, sequenced in a study of cytomegalovirus exposure and HLA in healthy donors. The PCR was carried out with 60 Vbeta primers and 13 Jbeta primers. TCRdb keeps only in-frame clones here, not all; method: immunoSEQ multiplex PCR. The sample spans roughly 70,000 clones; the ten largest clones claim roughly 2.7%. The specimen was PBMCs. These receptors were obtained from a man aged 35 to 55 in good health and CMV-seronegative.

This chain uses TRBV27 with TRBJ2-2; 7 bases match TRBD1. Unmatched junction bases numbered 6, after V lost 4 bases and J lost 4 bases. Germline assignment: CDR1 MNHEY and CDR2 SMNVEV (reference sequence). The CDR3 covers 15 residues. The CDR3 reads CASSSWTGPTGELFF. CDR3 bases: TGTGCCAGCAGTTCGTGGACAGGTCCCACCGGGGAGCTGTTTTTT.

The V gene is TRBV30, the J gene TRBJ1-2, with a weak D call TRBD1 (6 bases). CDR1 is GTSNPN and CDR2 is SVGIG in the germline V gene (reference sequence). V was cut by 3 bases and J by 3 bases, with 11 bases left in between. The length of the CDR3 is 13 residues. The CDR3 sequence: CAWRVQGDYGYTF. The CDR3 DNA is TGTGCCTGGAGGGTACAGGGCGACTATGGCTACACCTTC.

The J gene is TRBJ2-1, the V gene TRBV6-1; 7 bases map to TRBD2. The CDR3 has 17 residues. V trimming: 2 bases; J trimming: 8 bases; junction bases outside the gene matches: 15. Germline V gene sequence: CDR1 MNHNS, CDR2 SASEGT. The CDR3 region has the DNA TGTGCCAGCAGTGAATCTCGCAGGGACTATTCTTCGGATGAGCAGTTCTTC. Translation gives CASSESRRDYSSDEQFF.

This sequence joins TRBV10-1 and TRBJ2-3; D call uncertain. Trimming took 3 bases from V and 6 from J, leaving 10 bases between them. This CDR3 comprises 13 residues. CDR1 is WNHNN, CDR2 SYGVQD, per germline (reference sequence). The CDR3: CASSDVPADTQYF. CDR3 sequence (DNA): TGCGCCAGCAGTGATGTACCAGCGGATACGCAGTATTTT.

The chain combines TRBV5-5 with TRBJ1-5; 8 nucleotides line up with TRBD1. V shed 1 base and J 6 bases; nucleotides not matched to a gene: 6. This CDR3 region has 15 residues. Germline V gives CDR1 SGHKS, CDR2 YYEKEE (reference sequence). CDR3: CASSLQGQGFQPQHF. Here the CDR3 DNA reads TGTGCCAGCAGCTTGCAAGGACAGGGTTTTCAGCCCCAGCATTTT.

The rearrangement joins TRBV6-1 to TRBJ2-1; 7 bases are shared with TRBD1. The CDR3 is made up of 17 amino acids. Trimming cost V 0 bases and J 4 bases; bases outside gene matches: 9. Germline values: CDR1 MNHNS, CDR2 SASEGT. CDR3 bases: TGTGCCAGCAGTGAAGCCACAAGCAGGGGGATATACAATGAGCAGTTCTTC. Its translation: CASSEATSRGIYNEQFF.

As for this clone: Other DNA sequences in this specimen translate into the identical CDR3. J is TRBJ2-1 and V is TRBV6-1, with 7 bases matching TRBD2. The CDR3 extends over 17 amino acids. The trim removed 2 bases at V and 4 bases at J, leaving 11 bases unmatched. Looked up from germline, CDR1 is MNHNS and CDR2 is SASEGT. CDR3 sequence reads: CASSELGTSGKYNEQFF. The CDR3 nucleotides read TGTGCCAGCAGTGAATTGGGGACCAGCGGGAAATACAATGAGCAGTTCTTC.

This rearrangement joins TRBV9 to TRBJ1-1, with D possibly matching TRBD1 (5 bases). The CDR3 has 15 amino acids. Per the germline V gene, CDR1 is SGDLS and CDR2 is YYNGEE. Trimming stripped 0 bases from V and 0 bases from J, with 9 bases between. The CDR3 is CASSVGRDLNTEAFF. CDR3 bases: TGTGCCAGCAGCGTAGGTAGGGACTTGAACACTGAAGCTTTCTTT.

V gene TRBV20-1 combines with J gene TRBJ2-5; no firm D call. The CDR3 totals 11 residues. Looked up from germline, CDR1 is DFQATT and CDR2 is SNEGSKA (reference sequence). V dropped 1 base and J dropped 5 bases, with 5 bases sitting between them. CDR3: CSARGPETQYF. As DNA, the CDR3 is TGCAGTGCTAGAGGTCCGGAGACCCAGTACTTC.

The V and J genes are TRBV30 and TRBJ1-5; TRBD1 might be the D (5 bases). This CDR3 is 13 amino acids long. Trimming left V 0 bases short and J 9 bases short, with 12 bases between. CDR1 is GTSNPN, CDR2 SVGIG, per germline (reference sequence). The CDR3 spells CAWSVQETGPQHF. For the CDR3, the DNA is TGTGCCTGGAGTGTACAGGAAACAGGGCCCCAGCATTTT.

The gene calls are TRBV18 and TRBJ2-7; no definite D call. The V gene lost 2 bases and the J gene lost 3 bases, with 8 bases spanning the gap. CDR3 length equals 13 residues. Looked up from germline, CDR1 is KGHSH and CDR2 is LQKENI. The CDR3 DNA reads TGTGCCAGCTCACCAAAACTCGACTACGAGCAGTACTTC. Its translation is CASSPKLDYEQYF.

The chain links TRBV14 to TRBJ1-1; 7 bases agree with TRBD1. V shed 5 bases, J shed 1 base, and the junction held 7 bases outside the gene matches. The CDR3 runs to 15 residues. Germline CDR1 reads SGHDN; CDR2 reads FVKESK. The CDR3 DNA reads as TGTGCCAGCAGCGCCTGGGGACAGAAGAACACTGAAGCTTTCTTT. Translated, it gives CASSAWGQKNTEAFF.

V usage is TRBV10-3 and J usage is TRBJ2-1; a possible D gene is TRBD2 (7 bases). CDR1 is ENHRY, CDR2 SYGVKD, per germline. V dropped 4 bases and J dropped 3 bases, with 19 bases sitting between them. CDR3 length equals 17 residues. The CDR3 protein is CAISGSGGGGIYNEQFF. The CDR3 nucleotides read TGTGCCATCAGTGGGTCCGGTGGCGGGGGCATCTACAATGAGCAGTTCTTC.

This chain links TRBV5-1 with TRBJ2-6; TRBD2 agrees at 7 bases. The V gene's germline CDR1 is SGHRS and CDR2 YFSETQ. The trim removed 4 bases at V and 1 base at J, leaving 11 bases unmatched. The CDR3 spans 18 residues. CDR3 amino acids: CASSPGRGERSGANVLTF. The CDR3 DNA reads as TGCGCCAGCAGCCCCGGCCGGGGGGAAAGATCTGGGGCCAACGTCCTGACTTTC.

The chain uses TRBV9 and TRBJ2-5; 7 nucleotides align to TRBD2. Germline V gene data show CDR1 as SGDLS and CDR2 as YYNGEE. Losses at the gene ends were 0 bases for V and 5 bases for J; bases not matched to a gene: 10. This CDR3 has 16 residues. The CDR3 DNA follows: TGTGCCAGCAGCGTAGGCGGTCCGGGGGAGGGGGAGACCCAGTACTTC. Amino acids: CASSVGGPGEGETQYF.

The chain uses TRBV4-1 and TRBJ2-1; 12 bases align to TRBD2. This CDR3 region has 12 residues. J was trimmed by 13 bases and V by 6 bases; bases with no gene match: 4. Germline lookup yields CDR1 MGHRA and CDR2 YSYEKL. For the CDR3, the DNA is TGCGCCAGCAGGCTAGCGGGGGGGCCTCAGTTCTTC. Its protein is CASRLAGGPQFF.

This chain links TRBV28 with TRBJ2-3; no clear D. The CDR3 spans 12 residues. The V gene's germline CDR1 is MDHEN and CDR2 SYDVKM. V lost 8 bases and J lost 6, with 12 bases in between. The CDR3 here is CASADWRDTQYF. In DNA form, the CDR3 reads TGTGCCAGCGCTGACTGGCGTGATACGCAGTATTTT.

The chain carries TRBV5-1 and TRBJ2-1, with TRBD1 matching 7 bases. The CDR3 loop spans 14 amino acids. Germline V CDR1 and CDR2: SGHRS, YFSETQ. V lost 4 bases, J lost 5 bases, and 6 bases stayed unmatched. CDR3 bases: TGCGCCAGCAGCGCCGGACAGGCTGACAATGAGCAGTTCTTC. Its protein product is CASSAGQADNEQFF.

The chain has TRBV5-1 and TRBJ1-4; TRBD1 agrees at 10 bases. Germline V gives CDR1 SGHRS, CDR2 YFSETQ. There are 16 residues in the CDR3. The trim removed 4 bases at V and 7 bases at J, leaving 10 bases unmatched. CDR3 sequence reads: CASSLQTTGGGEKLFF. As DNA, the CDR3 is TGCGCCAGCAGCCTACAGACGACAGGGGGCGGTGAAAAACTGTTTTTT.

This chain links TRBV2 with TRBJ1-6; 9 bases line up with TRBD1. V gave up 5 bases and J gave up 5 bases; unmatched junction bases: 4. This CDR3 has 15 amino acids. The germline gives CDR1 SNHLY, CDR2 FYNNEI. CDR3 sequence: CASSQQGADNSPLHF. DNA of the CDR3: TGTGCCAGCAGTCAACAGGGGGCCGATAATTCACCCCTCCACTTT.

V and J are TRBV10-3 and TRBJ2-7; 9 positions match TRBD2. With V trimmed by 2 bases and J by 7 bases, 18 bases remained unmatched. The CDR3 is 18 amino acids. The germline V gene encodes CDR1 ENHRY and CDR2 SYGVKD. For the CDR3, the DNA is TGTGCCATCAGTGAGACTCCTCCAGCGGGGGGATCTCTTTTGGAGCAGTACTTC. It is translated as CAISETPPAGGSLLEQYF.

J is TRBJ2-3 and V is TRBV5-1; no definite D call. From germline, CDR1 is SGHRS and CDR2 YFSETQ. V was shortened by 0 bases and J by 1 base, with 6 bases between the two germline ends. The CDR3 has 14 residues. The CDR3 DNA is TGCGCCAGCAGCTTGGGAGGCCGCACAGATACGCAGTATTTT. This encodes CASSLGGRTDTQYF.

The chain carries TRBV7-9 and TRBJ1-4; D is unclear. This CDR3 region has 16 residues. Germline assignment: CDR1 SEHNR and CDR2 FQNEAQ (reference sequence). Between the trimmed V and J ends, which lost 5 bases and 7 bases, there was a span of 20 bases. The chain's CDR3 is CASSPLVGTPGEKLFF. The CDR3 region has the DNA TGTGCCAGCAGCCCCTTGGTTGGAACCCCAGGTGAAAAACTGTTTTTT. The variable domain in full, completed from reference TRBV7-9 and TRBJ1-4, reads DTGVSQNPRHKITKRGQNVTFRCDPISEHNRLYWYRQTLGQGPEFLTYFQNEAQLEKSRLLSDRFSAERPKGSFSTLEIQRTEQGDSAMYLCASSPLVGTPGEKLFFGSGTQLSVL.

The chain links TRBV11-2 to TRBJ2-5; weak D call: TRBD1 (6 bases). The CDR3 covers 16 residues. The V and J ends lost 1 base and 3 bases respectively, with 15 bases between them. Germline loops: CDR1 SGHAT, CDR2 FQNNGV. This CDR3 reads CASSLGGRPGEETQYF. CDR3 nucleotides: TGTGCCAGCAGCTTAGGAGGGCGGCCAGGGGAAGAGACCCAGTACTTC.